This is a list of T cell receptor beta chains from one sample in a study of blood T cell repertoires in COVID-19. Data came from immunoSEQ multiplex PCR; TCRdb stores just in-frame clones and leaves some out. The table has 210,000 or so clones, approximately 82% seen once. The sample comprised peripheral blood. Receptors were obtained from a man over 45 with active or convalescent COVID-19. CDR3s include the opening cysteine and the closing phenylalanine or tryptophan. The D gene is left open where the match is weak. Clone size is stated in some rows and not others, as once, few, many or a class when expanded.

J gene: TRBJ2-3
clone size: -
V gene: TRBV6-5
D gene: -
CDR3 protein: CASSYFGGNPTDTQYF
CDR3 DNA: TGTGCCAGCAGTTACTTCGGCGGTAACCCCACAGATACGCAGTATTTT

J gene: TRBJ2-3
clone size: -
V gene: TRBV27
D gene: TRBD1
CDR3 protein: CASSAVTGDSTDTQYF
CDR3 DNA: TGTGCCAGCAGTGCCGTGACAGGGGATAGCACAGATACGCAGTATTTT

J gene: TRBJ2-1
clone size: -
V gene: TRBV5-4
D gene: -
CDR3 protein: CASSPRLGGDNEQFF
CDR3 DNA: TGTGCCAGCAGCCCCCGGCTGGGGGGAGACAATGAGCAGTTCTTC

J gene: TRBJ2-7
clone size: once
V gene: TRBV3-1/TRBV3-2
D gene: TRBD2
CDR3 protein: CASSAERERVYEQYF
CDR3 DNA: TGTGCCAGCTCCGCCGAGCGGGAGAGGGTCTACGAGCAGTACTTC

J gene: TRBJ2-7
clone size: -
V gene: TRBV11-1
D gene: -
CDR3 protein: CASSLGRVSSYEQYF
CDR3 DNA: TGTGCCAGCAGCTTGGGTCGGGTCAGCTCCTACGAGCAGTACTTC

J gene: TRBJ1-5
clone size: -
V gene: TRBV9
D gene: -
CDR3 protein: CASSVGTAINQPQHF
CDR3 DNA: TGTGCCAGCAGCGTAGGAACAGCAATCAATCAGCCCCAGCATTTT

J gene: TRBJ2-4
clone size: -
V gene: TRBV19
D gene: -
CDR3 protein: CASSIAGTSLLLAKNIQYF
CDR3 DNA: TGTGCCAGTAGCATCGCTGGGACATCATTACTACTAGCCAAAAACATTCAGTACTTC

J gene: TRBJ1-5
clone size: -
V gene: TRBV19
D gene: TRBD1
CDR3 protein: CASSKEGGTNQPQHF
CDR3 DNA: TGTGCCAGTAGTAAGGAAGGGGGCACCAATCAGCCCCAGCATTTT

J gene: TRBJ2-1
clone size: -
V gene: TRBV4-3
D gene: -
CDR3 protein: CASSQGGSRDISSYNEQFF
CDR3 DNA: TGCGCCAGCAGCCAAGGCGGTTCCCGGGACATCTCCTCCTACAATGAGCAGTTCTTC

J gene: TRBJ1-1
clone size: -
V gene: TRBV30
D gene: TRBD1
CDR3 protein: CAWSQGVGTEAFF
CDR3 DNA: TGTGCCTGGAGTCAGGGGGTTGGAACTGAAGCTTTCTTT

J gene: TRBJ2-3
clone size: once
V gene: TRBV28
D gene: TRBD2
CDR3 protein: CASSSLGSSGRAPDTQYF
CDR3 DNA: TGTGCCAGCAGTTCCCTAGGATCGAGCGGGAGGGCCCCAGATACGCAGTATTTT

J gene: TRBJ1-1
clone size: -
V gene: TRBV6-5
D gene: TRBD1
CDR3 protein: CASSYSRQGSTEAFF
CDR3 DNA: TGTGCCAGCAGTTACTCGAGACAGGGGTCAACTGAAGCTTTCTTT

J gene: TRBJ1-4
clone size: -
V gene: TRBV9
D gene: TRBD1
CDR3 protein: CASSVAGRGLGEKLFF
CDR3 DNA: TGTGCCAGCAGCGTAGCGGGAAGGGGGCTGGGGGAAAAACTGTTTTTT

J gene: TRBJ1-5
clone size: few
V gene: TRBV3-1/TRBV3-2
D gene: -
CDR3 protein: CASSQEIGANQPQHF
CDR3 DNA: TGTGCCAGCAGCCAAGAGATTGGGGCCAATCAGCCCCAGCATTTT

J gene: TRBJ1-3
clone size: once
V gene: TRBV21-1
D gene: -
CDR3 protein: CASSSPTGGFGNTIYF
CDR3 DNA: TGTGCCAGCAGCTCTCCGACAGGGGGTTTTGGAAACACCATATATTTT

J gene: TRBJ2-1
clone size: -
V gene: TRBV11-2
D gene: TRBD2
CDR3 protein: CASSLGGRAHNEQFF
CDR3 DNA: TGTGCCAGCAGCTTAGGCGGGAGGGCCCACAATGAGCAGTTCTTC

J gene: TRBJ1-4
clone size: -
V gene: TRBV4-2
D gene: -
CDR3 protein: CASSQGHSDPEKLFF
CDR3 DNA: TGTGCCAGCAGCCAAGGACACTCTGATCCGGAAAAACTGTTTTTT

J gene: TRBJ1-3
clone size: -
V gene: TRBV5-1
D gene: TRBD1
CDR3 protein: CASRGQGSSSGNTIYF
CDR3 DNA: TGCGCCAGCAGGGGACAGGGATCCTCCTCTGGAAACACCATATATTTT

J gene: TRBJ2-7
clone size: -
V gene: TRBV3-1/TRBV3-2
D gene: -
CDR3 protein: CASSQAAAGGTEYF
CDR3 DNA: TGTGCCAGCAGCCAAGCGGCGGCAGGCGGGACGGAGTACTTC

J gene: TRBJ1-5
clone size: -
V gene: TRBV6-5
D gene: -
CDR3 protein: CASSPLPPPRHF
CDR3 DNA: TGTGCCAGCAGTCCTTTACCCCCGCCGAGGCATTTT

J gene: TRBJ2-1
clone size: -
V gene: TRBV7-6
D gene: TRBD1
CDR3 protein: CASSLKQGATNEQFF
CDR3 DNA: TGTGCCAGCAGCTTAAAGCAGGGGGCGACCAATGAGCAGTTCTTC

J gene: TRBJ1-1
clone size: -
V gene: TRBV19
D gene: TRBD1
CDR3 protein: CASWTGNTEAFF
CDR3 DNA: TGTGCCAGCTGGACAGGGAACACTGAAGCTTTCTTT

J gene: TRBJ1-5
clone size: -
V gene: TRBV3-1/TRBV3-2
D gene: -
CDR3 protein: CAPIVPYNQPQHF
CDR3 DNA: TGTGCCCCCATAGTGCCTTACAATCAGCCCCAGCATTTT

J gene: TRBJ2-2
clone size: -
V gene: TRBV9
D gene: TRBD2
CDR3 protein: CASSALAGTNTGELFF
CDR3 DNA: TGTGCCAGCAGCGCCTTAGCGGGTACGAACACCGGGGAGCTGTTTTTT

J gene: TRBJ2-3
clone size: -
V gene: TRBV6-5
D gene: -
CDR3 protein: CASTEGDSSTDTQYF
CDR3 DNA: TGTGCCAGCACGGAGGGAGACTCTAGCACAGATACGCAGTATTTT

J gene: TRBJ2-1
clone size: few
V gene: TRBV6-2/TRBV6-3
D gene: -
CDR3 protein: CASSYSMLEQFF
CDR3 DNA: TGTGCCAGCAGTTACTCGATGCTAGAGCAGTTCTTC

J gene: TRBJ2-2
clone size: -
V gene: TRBV29-1
D gene: TRBD2
CDR3 protein: CSVDPGRGRVGELFF
CDR3 DNA: TGCAGCGTTGATCCCGGGAGGGGGAGGGTCGGGGAGCTGTTTTTT

J gene: TRBJ1-1
clone size: -
V gene: TRBV19
D gene: -
CDR3 protein: CASSPVGGRAPEAFF
CDR3 DNA: TGTGCCAGTAGTCCCGTGGGGGGGCGAGCGCCTGAAGCTTTCTTT

J gene: TRBJ1-1
clone size: few
V gene: TRBV6-2/TRBV6-3
D gene: -
CDR3 protein: CASSRRGLDTEAFF
CDR3 DNA: TGTGCCAGCAGCCGCAGGGGTCTGGACACTGAAGCTTTCTTT

J gene: TRBJ1-2
clone size: -
V gene: TRBV4-1
D gene: -
CDR3 protein: CASSQSGVYGYTF
CDR3 DNA: TGCGCCAGCAGCCAATCAGGGGTGTATGGCTACACCTTC

J gene: TRBJ2-5
clone size: -
V gene: TRBV3-1/TRBV3-2
D gene: -
CDR3 protein: CASSQVVVQETQYF
CDR3 DNA: TGTGCCAGCAGCCAAGTTGTCGTCCAAGAGACCCAGTACTTC

J gene: TRBJ1-1
clone size: once
V gene: TRBV5-1
D gene: TRBD1
CDR3 protein: CASSADRVNTEAFF
CDR3 DNA: TGCGCCAGCAGCGCGGACAGGGTGAACACTGAAGCTTTCTTT

J gene: TRBJ1-4
clone size: -
V gene: TRBV11-2
D gene: TRBD1
CDR3 protein: CASSPDREKLFF
CDR3 DNA: TGTGCCAGCAGCCCGGACAGGGAAAAACTGTTTTTT

J gene: TRBJ1-6
clone size: -
V gene: TRBV19
D gene: -
CDR3 protein: CASGGKSSYNSPLHF
CDR3 DNA: TGTGCCAGTGGGGGGAAGAGCTCCTATAATTCACCCCTCCACTTT

J gene: TRBJ2-5
clone size: -
V gene: TRBV9
D gene: TRBD2
CDR3 protein: CASSAGLAGNQETQYF
CDR3 DNA: TGTGCCAGCAGCGCCGGACTAGCGGGAAACCAAGAGACCCAGTACTTC

J gene: TRBJ2-2
clone size: -
V gene: TRBV5-1
D gene: TRBD1
CDR3 protein: CASSSITGGTGELFF
CDR3 DNA: TGCGCCAGCAGCTCGATTACAGGGGGAACCGGGGAGCTGTTTTTT

J gene: TRBJ1-5
clone size: -
V gene: TRBV19
D gene: -
CDR3 protein: CASSIPPYDGRNQPQHF
CDR3 DNA: TGTGCCAGTAGTATCCCTCCCTACGACGGGAGAAATCAGCCCCAGCATTTT

J gene: TRBJ2-1
clone size: -
V gene: TRBV6-2/TRBV6-3
D gene: TRBD2
CDR3 protein: CASSRVSGRGYNEQFF
CDR3 DNA: TGTGCCAGCAGTCGAGTTAGCGGGAGGGGTTACAATGAGCAGTTCTTC

J gene: TRBJ2-5
clone size: -
V gene: TRBV14
D gene: TRBD2
CDR3 protein: CASSQVLAGGETQYF
CDR3 DNA: TGTGCCAGCAGCCAAGTCCTAGCGGGAGGAGAGACCCAGTACTTC

J gene: TRBJ2-3
clone size: -
V gene: TRBV6-2/TRBV6-3
D gene: -
CDR3 protein: CASSYSLPGLRDTQYF
CDR3 DNA: TGTGCCAGCAGTTACTCCTTACCAGGGTTGAGAGATACGCAGTATTTT

J gene: TRBJ2-7
clone size: -
V gene: TRBV3-1/TRBV3-2
D gene: -
CDR3 protein: CASSHLGDYEQYF
CDR3 DNA: TGTGCCAGCAGCCACCTCGGGGACTACGAGCAGTACTTC

J gene: TRBJ2-3
clone size: -
V gene: TRBV5-5
D gene: TRBD2
CDR3 protein: CASSPTVGAGGRDTQYF
CDR3 DNA: TGTGCCAGCAGCCCGACTGTAGGGGCGGGAGGAAGGGATACGCAGTATTTT

J gene: TRBJ2-7
clone size: -
V gene: TRBV11-2
D gene: -
CDR3 protein: CASSFQQGSYEQYF
CDR3 DNA: TGTGCCAGCAGCTTCCAACAGGGTTCCTACGAGCAGTACTTC

J gene: TRBJ1-3
clone size: -
V gene: TRBV5-4
D gene: -
CDR3 protein: CASSLESGAQNTIYF
CDR3 DNA: TGTGCCAGCAGCTTGGAAAGTGGAGCGCAAAACACCATATATTTT

J gene: TRBJ2-1
clone size: -
V gene: TRBV19
D gene: -
CDR3 protein: CASSIEPRQYNEQFF
CDR3 DNA: TGTGCCAGTAGTATAGAGCCCCGACAGTACAATGAGCAGTTCTTC

J gene: TRBJ1-2
clone size: -
V gene: TRBV9
D gene: -
CDR3 protein: CASSVGGEWRYTF
CDR3 DNA: TGTGCCAGCAGCGTAGGCGGGGAATGGCGCTACACCTTC

J gene: TRBJ1-2
clone size: -
V gene: TRBV28
D gene: -
CDR3 protein: CASSLIGDGYTF
CDR3 DNA: TGTGCCAGCAGTTTAATAGGGGATGGCTACACCTTC

J gene: TRBJ2-5
clone size: few
V gene: TRBV30
D gene: -
CDR3 protein: CAWSHGGETQYF
CDR3 DNA: TGTGCCTGGAGTCACGGGGGAGAGACCCAGTACTTC

J gene: TRBJ1-1
clone size: once
V gene: TRBV3-1/TRBV3-2
D gene: -
CDR3 protein: CASSPIGTEAFF
CDR3 DNA: TGTGCCAGCAGCCCGATCGGTACTGAAGCTTTCTTT

J gene: TRBJ1-1
clone size: -
V gene: TRBV5-6
D gene: -
CDR3 protein: CASSLGGETAEAFF
CDR3 DNA: TGTGCCAGCAGCTTGGGGGGCGAGACGGCTGAAGCTTTCTTT

J gene: TRBJ2-7
clone size: -
V gene: TRBV4-2
D gene: TRBD1
CDR3 protein: CASSQFDRGSYEQYF
CDR3 DNA: TGTGCCAGCAGCCAATTTGACAGGGGTAGCTACGAGCAGTACTTC

J gene: TRBJ1-5
clone size: -
V gene: TRBV6-1
D gene: -
CDR3 protein: CASSEAGGSQPQHF
CDR3 DNA: TGTGCCAGCAGTGAAGCGGGGGGGAGTCAGCCCCAGCATTTT

J gene: TRBJ1-3
clone size: -
V gene: TRBV10-3
D gene: -
CDR3 protein: CAITTEPGENTIYF
CDR3 DNA: TGTGCCATCACGACTGAACCCGGGGAAAACACCATATATTTT

J gene: TRBJ2-2
clone size: -
V gene: TRBV5-6
D gene: -
CDR3 protein: CASSFGADPGELFF
CDR3 DNA: TGTGCCAGCAGCTTTGGAGCGGACCCCGGGGAGCTGTTTTTT